This T cell receptor (beta chain) is from a study of T cells in Graves' hyperthyroidism and ophthalmopathy. Study-wide results and caveats: Median prediction lead before ophthalmopathy onset was 6.5 to 7 months with the model. Blood also showed most of the thyroid clonotypes that were expanded above 0.001.

Trimming at V came to 0 bases and at J to 4 bases, leaving 3 bases not matched to a gene. The CDR3 totals 16 residues. Germline loops: CDR1 SGHDT, CDR2 YYEEEE. A Clinical Activity Score of at least 3, a NOSPECS grade of at least 4 and a duration under 3 months were recorded in the ophthalmopathy patients. Fresh peripheral blood, 10 ml, was the source of the PBMCs. The source material, RNA transcripts, was used to amplify TCR beta CDR3 regions. TCR CDR3 regions were first amplified by RT-PCR with HTBI primers. TCRdb analysed the multiplex PCR reads with MiXCR anew, one entry per CDR3 protein. Of about 600,000 distinct CDR3 sequences in the sample, roughly a sixth were seen once. In regard to this clonotype: No antigen is known for it.

The sample taken for sequencing was blood. The rearrangement links TRBV5-6 to TRBJ2-6, with TRBD2 matching 8 bases. This receptor was obtained from a woman in her forties with Graves' ophthalmopathy. The CDR3 reads CASSLGGGRGANVLTF. The CDR3 DNA follows: TGTGCCAGCAGCTTGGGCGGGGGGAGAGGGGCCAACGTCCTGACTTTC.